This TCR beta chain was retrieved from a study of CD8 T cells in Susac syndrome. Roughly 0.45 to 1 ug RNA was reverse transcribed with random hexamers. TCR beta CDR3 was amplified by immunoSEQ covering 54 Vbeta and 13 Jbeta. TCRdb re-analysed the immunoSEQ multiplex PCR reads in MiXCR, keeping a single row per CDR3 protein. The table records over 200,000 distinct CDR3 sequences, 85% to 95% of them present only once. Sequencing used CD4+ T cells from PBMCs. This sequence originates from a human donor with multiple sclerosis.

CDR3 bases: TGCAGTGCTCGGGCCCCAAAGAAATACAATGAGCAGTTCTTC. This gives the protein CSARAPKKYNEQFF. The chain has TRBV20-1 and TRBJ2-1; D unresolved. The germline V gene encodes CDR1 DFQATT and CDR2 SNEGSKA (reference sequence). With 5 bases removed from V and 4 bases from J, the gap between germline ends came to 15 bases. CDR3 length: 14 residues.